These 26 T cell receptor beta chains came from one sample sequenced in a study of shared clonotypes between healthy human individuals. Profiling relied on immunoSEQ multiplex PCR, and the TCRdb table lists in-frame clones only, not all of them. The data hold 2 million to 3 million clones, with roughly 93% observed a single time. The sequencing input was naive CD4+ T cells from PBMCs. This sample's subset: CD45RA+ positively selected. The receptors derive from a man younger than 35 in good health. Some clones in this sample may be carry-over from other donors' samples.

The V and J genes are TRBV4-2 and TRBJ2-7; weak D call: TRBD2 (7 bases). The CDR3 sequence is 17 residues long. In germline, CDR1 is LGHNA, CDR2 YNFKEQ. V lost 4 bases and J lost 2, with 21 bases in between. The chain's CDR3 is CASSLRGGGATPYEQYF. Written as DNA, the CDR3 is TGTGCCAGCAGCCTCCGTGGTGGGGGGGCGACTCCCTACGAGCAGTACTTC.

The V call is TRBV5-1, the J call TRBJ2-3, with D possibly matching TRBD1 (6 bases). This CDR3 is 14 amino acids long. V dropped 4 bases and J dropped 4 bases, with 13 bases sitting between them. CDR1 and CDR2 from the germline V gene are SGHRS and YFSETQ. The CDR3 spells CASSPTGSADTQYF. The CDR3 coding sequence is TGCGCCAGCAGCCCGACAGGTTCCGCAGATACGCAGTATTTT. The variable domain in full, completed from reference TRBV5-1 and TRBJ2-3, reads KAGVTQTPRYLIKTRGQQVTLSCSPISGHRSVSWYQQTPGQGLQFLFEYFSETQRNKGNFPGRFSGRQFSNSRSEMNVSTLELGDSALYLCASSPTGSADTQYFGPGTRLTVL.

The chain recombines TRBV7-8 with TRBJ2-7; 8 bases are a match to TRBD1. V was clipped by 4 bases and J by 3 bases; unmatched bases: 8. Per germline, CDR1 SGHVS and CDR2 FQNEAQ. The CDR3 has 15 residues. CDR3 region: CASSSYPGGYYEQYF. In nucleotides, the CDR3 is TGTGCCAGCAGCTCTTACCCAGGGGGCTACTACGAGCAGTACTTC.

The chain carries TRBV9 and TRBJ2-2; the D is unclear. The CDR3 totals 15 residues. V lost 0 bases and J lost 5, with 11 bases in between. Germline lookup yields CDR1 SGDLS and CDR2 YYNGEE. CDR3: CASSVELMRTGELFF. The CDR3 DNA follows: TGTGCCAGCAGCGTAGAACTGATGCGAACCGGGGAGCTGTTTTTT.

The chain employs TRBV5-5 and TRBJ2-1; 7 bases line up with TRBD1. Germline CDR1 and CDR2: SGHKS and YYEKEE (reference sequence). Trimming cost V 2 bases and J 4 bases; bases outside gene matches: 3. CDR3 length: 14 amino acids. CDR3 amino acids: CASSLPGQYNEQFF. CDR3 bases: TGTGCCAGCAGCTTACCGGGACAGTACAATGAGCAGTTCTTC.

The chain employs TRBV9 and TRBJ1-2, with D possibly being TRBD1 (6 bases). Germline V lookup: CDR1 SGDLS, CDR2 YYNGEE. CDR3 length: 14 amino acids. Trimming shortened V by 0 bases and J by 8 bases, and 14 bases separated the two germline ends. CDR3 region: CASSVGRGEGGYTF. CDR3 nucleotides: TGTGCCAGCAGCGTAGGAAGGGGGGAGGGAGGCTACACCTTC.

Remarks on this clone: Different DNA sequences within this sample yield the same CDR3. The J gene is TRBJ2-7, the V gene TRBV6-6; D possibly matches TRBD1 or TRBD2 (5 bases each). Per the germline V gene, CDR1 is MNHNY and CDR2 is SVGAGI (reference sequence). This CDR3 contains 12 residues. V lost 2 bases to trimming and J lost 6 bases, with 8 bases between them. DNA for the CDR3: TGTGCCAGCAGTTACGCGAGGGGCGAGCAGTACTTC. The encoded protein is CASSYARGEQYF.

This chain uses TRBV18 with TRBJ2-7; no clear D gene. The CDR3 is 15 residues long. Looked up from germline, CDR1 is KGHSH and CDR2 is LQKENI. V was shortened by 5 bases and J by 2 bases, with 16 bases between the two germline ends. DNA for the CDR3: TGTGCCAGCTCATCTTGGGGTGTGGAGCCCTACGAGCAGTACTTC. This translates into CASSSWGVEPYEQYF.

The gene calls are TRBV5-5 and TRBJ1-2; D gene uncertain. V lost 4 bases, J lost 5 bases, and 15 bases lay in between. This CDR3 is 14 amino acids long. Germline-derived CDR1 and CDR2 are SGHKS and YYEKEE (reference sequence). CDR3 nucleotides: TGTGCCAGCAGCCAGACACTGGACCGATATGGCTACACCTTC. This gives the protein CASSQTLDRYGYTF.

V gene TRBV5-1 combines with J gene TRBJ2-5; perhaps TRBD1 as D (5 bases). The DNA end favors TRBJ2-7, so the J call may be wrong. Germline V CDR1 and CDR2: SGHRS, YFSETQ. The CDR3 totals 14 residues. This CDR3 is CASSFRARSYEQYF. CDR3 DNA: TGCGCCAGCAGCTTCAGGGCCAGGTCCTACGAGCAGTACTTC.

This chain connects TRBV9 to TRBJ2-2, with D unresolved. In germline, CDR1 is SGDLS, CDR2 YYNGEE. The CDR3 has 15 residues. The V end was cut by 3 bases, the J end by 0 bases, with 9 bases between. Here the CDR3 DNA reads TGTGCCAGCAGCGCACGATCCTCGAACACCGGGGAGCTGTTTTTT. Residues: CASSARSSNTGELFF. The whole variable domain, filled in from reference TRBV9 and TRBJ2-2, reads DSGVTQTPKHLITATGQRVTLRCSPRSGDLSVYWYQQSLDQGLQFLIQYYNGEERAKGNILERFSAQQFPDLHSELNLSSLELGDSALYFCASSARSSNTGELFFGEGSRLTVL.

The chain employs TRBV28 and TRBJ1-1; possibly TRBD1 for D (6 bases). Germline V gives CDR1 MDHEN, CDR2 SYDVKM. The CDR3 extends over 12 amino acids. The V end lost 8 bases, the J end lost 10 bases, and 17 bases lay between the germline ends. DNA for the CDR3: TGTGCCAGCTCGAGACAGGCCCGGAGAGCTTTCTTT. This gives the protein CASSRQARRAFF. The whole variable domain, remainder taken from reference TRBV28 and TRBJ1-1, is DVKVTQSSRYLVKRTGEKVFLECVQDMDHENMFWYRQDPGLGLRLIYFSYDVKMKEKGDIPEGYSVSREKKERFSLILESASTNQTSMYLCASSRQARRAFFGQGTRLTVV.

J is TRBJ1-1 and V is TRBV6-5; possible D gene TRBD1, 5 bases. The CDR3 sequence is 14 residues long. Trimming stripped 6 bases from V and 5 bases from J, with 16 bases between. The V gene's germline CDR1 is MNHEY and CDR2 SVGAGI. For the CDR3, the DNA is TGTGCCAGCAGACGGGGGGGTGGTTGGACTGAAGCTTTCTTT. This translates into CASRRGGGWTEAFF.

This rearrangement joins TRBV5-6 to TRBJ1-1, with 10 bases lining up with TRBD1. Germline V gene data show CDR1 as SGHDT and CDR2 as YYEEEE. The length of the CDR3 is 14 residues. V shed 4 bases, J shed 5 bases, and the junction held 5 bases outside the gene matches. CDR3 in amino acids: CASSLTGGGTEAFF. Here the CDR3 DNA reads TGTGCCAGCAGCCTGACAGGGGGCGGAACTGAAGCTTTCTTT.

The chain has TRBV27 and TRBJ1-1; TRBD1 agrees at 7 bases. V dropped 6 bases and J dropped 11; count of bases not matched to a gene: 12. CDR1 and CDR2 (germline): MNHEY, SMNVEV (reference sequence). This CDR3 contains 13 residues. The CDR3 loop reads CASSRGTGVNAFF. The CDR3 nucleotides are TGTGCCAGCAGCCGAGGTACAGGGGTTAATGCTTTCTTT.

The chain employs TRBV7-9 and TRBJ2-5; 7 bases are shared with TRBD1. Trimming removed 5 bases from V and 2 bases from J; junction bases left unmatched: 8. The CDR3 extends over 15 amino acids. CDR1 is SEHNR, CDR2 FQNEAQ, per germline (reference sequence). CDR3 sequence reads: CASSHRGPLQETQYF. CDR3 nucleotide sequence: TGTGCCAGCAGCCACAGGGGACCGCTACAAGAGACCCAGTACTTC.

Points on this clone: Other DNA sequences in the sample encode the same CDR3. The rearrangement uses TRBV18 and TRBJ2-7, with D perhaps matching TRBD1 (6 bases). The V end lost 2 bases, the J end lost 3 bases, and 14 bases lay between the germline ends. The CDR3 has 15 amino acids. Germline V gene lookup returns CDR1 KGHSH and CDR2 LQKENI. The CDR3 spells CASSPSGQGYYEQYF. CDR3 nucleotides: TGTGCCAGCTCACCAAGCGGCCAGGGGTACTACGAGCAGTACTTC.

The chain carries TRBV4-1 and TRBJ2-2; no firm D call. CDR3 length: 15 residues. Trimming shortened V by 0 bases and J by 7 bases, and 12 bases separated the two germline ends. CDR1 MGHRA and CDR2 YSYEKL come from the germline V gene. The CDR3 sequence: CASSQERSDHGELFF. DNA of the CDR3: TGCGCCAGCAGCCAAGAAAGGTCCGACCACGGGGAGCTGTTTTTT.

As for this clone: The identical CDR3 is also encoded by other nucleotide sequences in the sample. The chain has TRBV5-4 and TRBJ2-1; D tentatively fits TRBD1 or TRBD2 (5 bases each). CDR3 length equals 13 residues. In germline, CDR1 is SGHNT, CDR2 YYREEE (reference sequence). V shed 4 bases and J shed 5 bases, with 10 bases lying between them. The DNA for the CDR3 is TGTGCCAGCAGCCCGGGACCAAACAATGAGCAGTTCTTC. Amino acid sequence: CASSPGPNNEQFF.

J is TRBJ2-5 and V is TRBV9, with 14 bases matching TRBD2. Germline V gives CDR1 SGDLS, CDR2 YYNGEE. With 4 bases clipped from V and 0 bases from J, the junction kept 5 bases outside the gene matches. This CDR3 has 17 residues. CDR3 sequence reads: CASSPRGLAGDQETQYF. As DNA, the CDR3 is TGTGCCAGCAGCCCCAGGGGACTAGCGGGAGACCAAGAGACCCAGTACTTC.

V usage is TRBV6-5 and J usage is TRBJ2-1; 8 bases map to TRBD2. The CDR3 spans 15 residues. V shed 5 bases, J shed 8 bases, and the junction held 11 bases outside the gene matches. Germline V gene data show CDR1 as MNHEY and CDR2 as SVGAGI. The chain's CDR3 is CASSKPGLGGYEQFF. DNA for the CDR3: TGTGCCAGCAGTAAGCCGGGACTAGGGGGTTATGAGCAGTTCTTC.

V is TRBV27 and J is TRBJ2-5, with a weak D call TRBD2 (5 bases). V shed 7 bases and J shed 0 bases, with 15 bases lying between them. This CDR3 has 15 residues. Germline V gives CDR1 MNHEY, CDR2 SMNVEV (reference sequence). The CDR3 here is CASTVNGENQETQYF. The CDR3, as DNA: TGTGCCAGCACCGTGAACGGGGAGAACCAAGAGACCCAGTACTTC.

The gene calls are TRBV18 and TRBJ1-4; 10 bases fit TRBD1. The junction had 6 bases not matched to a gene; V was cut back by 3 bases and J by 8 bases. Germline V lookup: CDR1 KGHSH, CDR2 LQKENI. This CDR3 has 15 residues. In DNA form, the CDR3 reads TGTGCCAGCTCACCGCGGGGACAGGGGCAAGAAAAACTGTTTTTT. Encoded protein: CASSPRGQGQEKLFF.

The DNA of the CDR3 is TGTGCCAGCAGTTCCCATGAGCAGTTCTTC. This gives the protein CASSSHEQFF. This chain uses TRBV6-6 with TRBJ2-1; no firm D call. Trimming removed 4 bases from V and 8 bases from J, with 3 bases in between. CDR3 length equals 10 residues. Germline V gene lookup returns CDR1 MNHNY and CDR2 SVGAGI (reference sequence).

This clone was found once. The V and J genes are TRBV7-2 and TRBJ2-2; D gene ambiguous. The CDR3 is made up of 14 amino acids. Trimming cost V 3 bases and J 2 bases, with 7 bases left between them. Germline CDR1 SGHTA, CDR2 FQGNSA. This CDR3 is CASSFAVNTGELFF. In nucleotides, the CDR3 is TGTGCCAGCAGCTTCGCGGTAAACACCGGGGAGCTGTTTTTT. The full variable domain, in which reference TRBV7-2 and TRBJ2-2 provide the parts outside the CDR3, is GAGVSQSPSNKVTEKGKDVELRCDPISGHTALYWYRQSLGQGLEFLIYFQGNSAPDKSGLPSDRFSAERTGGSVSTLTIQRTQQEDSAVYLCASSFAVNTGELFFGEGSRLTVL.

Turning to this clone: Other DNA sequences from this sample encode an identical CDR3 as well. V gene TRBV7-9 combines with J gene TRBJ2-7, with D possibly matching TRBD1 (5 bases). This CDR3 spans 15 amino acids. V was shortened by 5 bases and J by 4 bases, with 18 bases between the two germline ends. Germline V CDR1 and CDR2: SEHNR, FQNEAQ (reference sequence). The chain's CDR3 is CASSPPGAGLYEQYF. In nucleotides, the CDR3 is TGTGCCAGCAGCCCGCCTGGGGCAGGTCTGTACGAGCAGTACTTC.